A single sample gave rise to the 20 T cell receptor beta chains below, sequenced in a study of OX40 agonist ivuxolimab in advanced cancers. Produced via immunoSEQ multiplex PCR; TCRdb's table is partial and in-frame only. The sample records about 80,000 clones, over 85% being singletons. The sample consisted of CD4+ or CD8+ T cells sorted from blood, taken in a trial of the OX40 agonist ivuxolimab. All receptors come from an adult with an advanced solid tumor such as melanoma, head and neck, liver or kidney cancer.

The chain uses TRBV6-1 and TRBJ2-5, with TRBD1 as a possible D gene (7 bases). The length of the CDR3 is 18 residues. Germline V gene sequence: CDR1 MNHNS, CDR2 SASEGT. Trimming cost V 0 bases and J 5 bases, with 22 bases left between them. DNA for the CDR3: TGTGCCAGCAGTGAAGCTCGTCCCCGGAGGGGGCCGGGCGAGACCCAGTACTTC. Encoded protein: CASSEARPRRGPGETQYF.

The CDR3 sequence is CASSSAAGYYTGELFF. The CDR3 DNA reads TGTGCCAGCAGTAGCGCCGCAGGGTATTACACCGGGGAGCTGTTTTTT. The gene calls are TRBV28 and TRBJ2-2, with D tentatively TRBD1 (5 bases). Trimming left V 5 bases short and J 3 bases short, with 16 bases between. Germline CDR1 MDHEN, CDR2 SYDVKM. The CDR3 totals 16 residues.

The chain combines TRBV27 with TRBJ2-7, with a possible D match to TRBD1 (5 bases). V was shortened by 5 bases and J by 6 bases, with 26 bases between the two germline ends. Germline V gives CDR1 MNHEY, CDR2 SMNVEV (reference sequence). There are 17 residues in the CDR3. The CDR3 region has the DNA TGTGCCAGCAGTACTCAAAATCCGAGTGGCAGGGCTTTCGAGCAGTACTTC. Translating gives CASSTQNPSGRAFEQYF.

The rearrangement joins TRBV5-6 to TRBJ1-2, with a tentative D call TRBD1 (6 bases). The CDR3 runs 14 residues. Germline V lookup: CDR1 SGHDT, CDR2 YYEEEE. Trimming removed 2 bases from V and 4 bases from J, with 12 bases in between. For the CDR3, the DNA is TGTGCCAGCAGCTTCTCAAGGACAGCCTATGGCTACACCTTC. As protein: CASSFSRTAYGYTF.

CDR3 sequence reads: CASSRTLAGNSYEQYF. CDR3 bases: TGCGCCAGCAGCCGTACTCTAGCGGGGAATTCCTACGAGCAGTACTTC. The rearrangement uses TRBV5-1 and TRBJ2-7, with 9 bases matching TRBD2. The trim removed 4 bases at V and 1 base at J, leaving 9 bases unmatched. The CDR3 covers 16 residues. The germline V gene encodes CDR1 SGHRS and CDR2 YFSETQ.

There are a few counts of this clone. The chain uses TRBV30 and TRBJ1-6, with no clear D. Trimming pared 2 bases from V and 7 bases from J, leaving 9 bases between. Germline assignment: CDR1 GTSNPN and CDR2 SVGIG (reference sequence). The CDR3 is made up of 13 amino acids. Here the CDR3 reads CAWSLAANSPLHF. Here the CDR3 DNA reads TGTGCCTGGAGTTTGGCAGCCAATTCACCCCTCCACTTT.

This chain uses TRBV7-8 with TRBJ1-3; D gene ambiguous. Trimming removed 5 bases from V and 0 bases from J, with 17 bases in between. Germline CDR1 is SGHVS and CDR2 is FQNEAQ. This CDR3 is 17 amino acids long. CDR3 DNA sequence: TGTGCCAGCAGCCCATGGGGTATCAGCAGCTCTGGAAACACCATATATTTT. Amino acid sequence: CASSPWGISSSGNTIYF.

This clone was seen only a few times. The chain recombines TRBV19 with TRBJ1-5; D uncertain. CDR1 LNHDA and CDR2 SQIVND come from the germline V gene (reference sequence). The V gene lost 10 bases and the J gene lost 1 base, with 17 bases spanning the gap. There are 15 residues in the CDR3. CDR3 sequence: CATSKPQPSNQPQHF. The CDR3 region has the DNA TGTGCCACCTCGAAGCCTCAGCCGAGCAATCAGCCCCAGCATTTT.

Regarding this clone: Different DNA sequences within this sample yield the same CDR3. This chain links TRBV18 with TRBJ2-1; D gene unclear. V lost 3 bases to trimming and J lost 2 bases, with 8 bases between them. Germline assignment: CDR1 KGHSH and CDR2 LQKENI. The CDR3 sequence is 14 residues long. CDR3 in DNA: TGTGCCAGCTCACCCCCCCCTACCTACAATGAGCAGTTCTTC. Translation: CASSPPPTYNEQFF.

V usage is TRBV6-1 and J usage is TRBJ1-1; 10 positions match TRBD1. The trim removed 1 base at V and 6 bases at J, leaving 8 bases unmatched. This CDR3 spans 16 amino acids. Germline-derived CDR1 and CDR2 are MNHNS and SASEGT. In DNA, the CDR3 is TGTGCCAGCAGTGAAGTGACAGGGGGCTTCTTCCCTGAAGCTTTCTTT. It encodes CASSEVTGGFFPEAFF.

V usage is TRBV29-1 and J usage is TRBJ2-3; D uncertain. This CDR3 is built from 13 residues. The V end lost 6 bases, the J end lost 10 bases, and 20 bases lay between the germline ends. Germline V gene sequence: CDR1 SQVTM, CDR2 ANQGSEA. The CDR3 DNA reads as TGCAGCGTCCACCAACCCACTTCAAGGGCGCAGTATTTT. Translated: CSVHQPTSRAQYF.

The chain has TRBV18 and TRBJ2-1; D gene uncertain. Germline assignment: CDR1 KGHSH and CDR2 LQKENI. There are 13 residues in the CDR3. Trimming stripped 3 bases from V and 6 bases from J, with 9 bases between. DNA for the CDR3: TGTGCCAGCTCACCGAGACGGACCAATGAGCAGTTCTTC. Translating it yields CASSPRRTNEQFF. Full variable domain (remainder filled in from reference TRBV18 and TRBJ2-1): NAGVMQNPRHLVRRRGQEARLRCSPMKGHSHVYWYRQLPEEGLKFMVYLQKENIIDESGMPKERFSAEFPKEGPSILRIQQVVRGDSAAYFCASSPRRTNEQFFGPGTRLTVL.

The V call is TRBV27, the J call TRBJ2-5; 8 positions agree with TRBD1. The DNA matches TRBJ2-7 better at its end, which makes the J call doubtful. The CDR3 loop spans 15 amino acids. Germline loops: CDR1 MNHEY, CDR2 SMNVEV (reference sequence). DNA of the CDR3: TGTGCCAGCAGTTTTACAGGACAGGGCACTATCGAGCAGTACTTC. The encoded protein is CASSFTGQGTIEQYF.

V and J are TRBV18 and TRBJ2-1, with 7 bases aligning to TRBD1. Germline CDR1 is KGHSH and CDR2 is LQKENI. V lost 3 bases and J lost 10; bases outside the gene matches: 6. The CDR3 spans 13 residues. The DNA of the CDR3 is TGTGCCAGCTCACCGAAGACAGGGACAGAGCAGTTCTTC. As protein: CASSPKTGTEQFF.

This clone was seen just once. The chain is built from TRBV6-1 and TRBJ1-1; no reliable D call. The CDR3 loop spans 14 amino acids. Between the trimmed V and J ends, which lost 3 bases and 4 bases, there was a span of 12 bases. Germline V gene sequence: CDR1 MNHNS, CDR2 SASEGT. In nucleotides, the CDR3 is TGTGCCAGCAGTGATACGGGCTACCTCACTGAAGCTTTCTTT. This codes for CASSDTGYLTEAFF.

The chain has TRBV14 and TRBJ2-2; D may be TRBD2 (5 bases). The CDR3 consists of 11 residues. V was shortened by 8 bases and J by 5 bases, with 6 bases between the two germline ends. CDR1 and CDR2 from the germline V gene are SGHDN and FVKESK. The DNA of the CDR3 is TGTGCCAGCCGAGGGACCGGGGAGCTGTTTTTT. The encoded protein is CASRGTGELFF.

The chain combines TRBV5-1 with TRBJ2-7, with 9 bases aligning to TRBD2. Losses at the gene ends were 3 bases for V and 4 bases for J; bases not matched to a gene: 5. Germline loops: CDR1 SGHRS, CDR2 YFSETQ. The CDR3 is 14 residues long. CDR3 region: CASSYLAGDYEQYF. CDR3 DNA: TGCGCCAGCAGCTATTTAGCGGGAGATTACGAGCAGTACTTC.

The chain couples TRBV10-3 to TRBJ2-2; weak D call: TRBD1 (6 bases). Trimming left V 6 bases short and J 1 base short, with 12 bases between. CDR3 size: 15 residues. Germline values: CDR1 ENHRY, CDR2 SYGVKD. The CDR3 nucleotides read TGTGCCATCAGCTCCTTGACAGGGAACACCGGGGAGCTGTTTTTT. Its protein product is CAISSLTGNTGELFF.

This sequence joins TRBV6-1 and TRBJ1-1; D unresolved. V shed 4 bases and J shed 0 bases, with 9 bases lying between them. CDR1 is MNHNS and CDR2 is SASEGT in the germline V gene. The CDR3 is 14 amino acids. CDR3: CASSAPSMNTEAFF. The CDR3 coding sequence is TGTGCCAGCAGTGCCCCTTCGATGAACACTGAAGCTTTCTTT.

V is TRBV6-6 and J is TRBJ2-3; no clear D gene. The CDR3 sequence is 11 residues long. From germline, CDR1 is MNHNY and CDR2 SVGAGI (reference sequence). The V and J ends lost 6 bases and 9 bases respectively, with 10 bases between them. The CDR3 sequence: CASSSPRTQYF. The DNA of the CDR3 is TGTGCCAGCAGCAGCCCGAGGACGCAGTATTTT.